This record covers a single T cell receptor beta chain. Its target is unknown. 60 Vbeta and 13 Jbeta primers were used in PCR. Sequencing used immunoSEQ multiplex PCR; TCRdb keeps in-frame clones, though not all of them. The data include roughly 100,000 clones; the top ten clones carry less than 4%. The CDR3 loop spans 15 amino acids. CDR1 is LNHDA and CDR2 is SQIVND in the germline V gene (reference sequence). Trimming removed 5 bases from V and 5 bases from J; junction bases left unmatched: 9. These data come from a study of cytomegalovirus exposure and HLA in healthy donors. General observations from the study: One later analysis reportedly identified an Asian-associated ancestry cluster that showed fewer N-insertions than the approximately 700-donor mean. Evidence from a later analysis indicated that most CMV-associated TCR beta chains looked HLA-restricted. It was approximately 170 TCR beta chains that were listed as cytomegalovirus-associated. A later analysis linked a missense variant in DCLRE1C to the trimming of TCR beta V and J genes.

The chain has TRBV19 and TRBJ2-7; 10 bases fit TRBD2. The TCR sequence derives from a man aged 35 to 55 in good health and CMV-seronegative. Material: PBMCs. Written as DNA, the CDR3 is TGTGCCAGTAGTCCCCGCGGACTAGCGGTTAACGAGCAGTACTTC. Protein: CASSPRGLAVNEQYF. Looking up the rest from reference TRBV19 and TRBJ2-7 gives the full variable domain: DGGITQSPKYLFRKEGQNVTLSCEQNLNHDAMYWYRQDPGQGLRLIYYSQIVNDFQKGDIAEGYSVSREKKESFPLTVTSAQKNPTAFYLCASSPRGLAVNEQYFGPGTRLTVT.